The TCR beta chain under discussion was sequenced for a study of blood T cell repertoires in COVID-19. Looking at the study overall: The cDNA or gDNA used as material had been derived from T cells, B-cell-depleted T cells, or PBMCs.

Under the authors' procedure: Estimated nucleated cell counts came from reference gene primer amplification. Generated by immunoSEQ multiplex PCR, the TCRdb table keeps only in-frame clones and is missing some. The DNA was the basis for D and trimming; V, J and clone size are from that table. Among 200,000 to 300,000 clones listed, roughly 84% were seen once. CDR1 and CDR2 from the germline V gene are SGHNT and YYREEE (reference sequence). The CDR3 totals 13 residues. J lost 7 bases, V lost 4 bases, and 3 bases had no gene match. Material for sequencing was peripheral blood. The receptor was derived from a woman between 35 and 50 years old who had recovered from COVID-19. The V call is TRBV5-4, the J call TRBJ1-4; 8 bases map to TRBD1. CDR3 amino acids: CASSRQGTEKLFF. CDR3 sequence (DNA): TGTGCCAGCAGCAGACAGGGGACTGAAAAACTGTTTTTT.